These 29 T cell receptor beta chains originate from one sample sequenced in a study of cytomegalovirus exposure and HLA in healthy donors. This PCR relied on a set of 60 Vbeta primers and 13 Jbeta primers. Data came from immunoSEQ multiplex PCR; TCRdb stores just in-frame clones and leaves some out. The sample yields fewer than 150,000 clones, 75% to 90% seen once. Sequencing was carried out using PBMCs. These receptors all stem from a man between 35 and 55 years old in good health and CMV-seronegative.

V gene TRBV10-3 combines with J gene TRBJ2-3, with 7 positions matching TRBD1. Trimming removed 0 bases from V and 2 bases from J; junction bases left unmatched: 11. The CDR3 loop spans 18 amino acids. Germline V gene lookup returns CDR1 ENHRY and CDR2 SYGVKD. The CDR3 is CAISESSWGQPNTDTQYF. The CDR3 DNA reads TGTGCCATCAGTGAGTCCTCTTGGGGACAGCCAAACACAGATACGCAGTATTTT.

This chain uses TRBV9 with TRBJ2-3, with TRBD2 identical over 8 bases. Germline trimming cut 7 bases from V and 3 bases from J; bases unmatched to any gene: 4. The CDR3 length is 13 residues. Germline loops: CDR1 SGDLS, CDR2 YYNGEE. CDR3 sequence: CASGQRETDTQYF. Written as DNA, the CDR3 is TGTGCCAGCGGCCAGCGGGAGACAGATACGCAGTATTTT.

The rearrangement joins TRBV14 to TRBJ2-7; D not certain. Trimming removed 1 base from V and 0 bases from J, with 7 bases in between. The CDR3 has 14 residues. Germline lookup yields CDR1 SGHDN and CDR2 FVKESK. This CDR3 is CASSQAIHSYEQYF. In nucleotides, the CDR3 is TGTGCCAGCAGCCAAGCTATCCACTCCTACGAGCAGTACTTC. The full variable domain, with the rest looked up from reference TRBV14 and TRBJ2-7, is EAGVTQFPSHSVIEKGQTVTLRCDPISGHDNLYWYRRVMGKEIKFLLHFVKESKQDESGMPNNRFLAERTGGTYSTLKVQPAELEDSGVYFCASSQAIHSYEQYFGPGTRLTVT.

The chain links TRBV30 to TRBJ2-5; 8 bases fit TRBD1. This CDR3 region has 16 residues. CDR1 and CDR2 (germline): GTSNPN, SVGIG (reference sequence). The V gene end was trimmed by 1 base and the J gene end by 2 bases; junction bases not matched to a gene: 9. CDR3 nucleotides: TGTGCCTGGAGTGCAGCCGGGACAGGTATACAAGAGACCCAGTACTTC. This encodes CAWSAAGTGIQETQYF.

The chain couples TRBV2 to TRBJ1-5, with a possible D match to TRBD1 (6 bases). Germline-derived CDR1 and CDR2 are SNHLY and FYNNEI. The CDR3 extends over 16 amino acids. V was trimmed by 2 bases and J by 1 base, leaving 12 bases between them. The chain's CDR3 is CASSEQGSESNQPQHF. CDR3 sequence (DNA): TGTGCCAGCAGTGAACAGGGGTCGGAAAGCAATCAGCCCCAGCATTTT.

The J gene is TRBJ2-3, the V gene TRBV7-6; 9 bases are a match to TRBD2. The CDR3 runs to 15 residues. V was clipped by 3 bases and J by 6 bases; unmatched bases: 7. The V gene's germline CDR1 is SGHVS and CDR2 FNYEAQ. CDR3 amino acids: CASSFMASGKDTQYF. In DNA form, the CDR3 reads TGTGCCAGCAGCTTCATGGCTAGCGGGAAGGATACGCAGTATTTT.

This chain joins TRBV4-2 and TRBJ1-1; D gene unclear. V was trimmed by 0 bases and J by 7 bases, leaving 18 bases between them. Germline V lookup: CDR1 LGHNA, CDR2 YNFKEQ. This CDR3 is built from 16 residues. This CDR3 is CASSQDPPTGWNEAFF. The CDR3 nucleotides are TGTGCCAGCAGCCAAGATCCCCCCACGGGGTGGAATGAAGCTTTCTTT.

This clone occurred once. The chain couples TRBV9 to TRBJ2-5, with TRBD1 identical over 8 bases. CDR1 is SGDLS, CDR2 YYNGEE, per germline. This CDR3 has 14 residues. After removal of 3 bases from V and 2 bases from J, the junction contained 3 bases not matched to a gene. CDR3 DNA sequence: TGTGCCAGCAGCGCCAGGACAGGGCAAGAGACCCAGTACTTC. Translated: CASSARTGQETQYF.

This clone was seen a single time. This chain links TRBV27 with TRBJ2-7; D might be TRBD1 (7 bases). CDR1 is MNHEY, CDR2 SMNVEV, per germline (reference sequence). CDR3 length equals 15 residues. V lost 5 bases and J 7 bases, leaving 21 bases between the germline ends. In DNA, the CDR3 is TGTGCCAGCAGTGCCCCGGGGGTAGGGACAGATGAGCAGTACTTC. It encodes CASSAPGVGTDEQYF.

The chain carries TRBV5-6 and TRBJ1-2; no clear D. The CDR3 has 15 residues. Germline V gene lookup returns CDR1 SGHDT and CDR2 YYEEEE. V lost 0 bases, J lost 3 bases, and 12 bases lay in between. CDR3 region: CASSLGAGRHYGYTF. The CDR3 nucleotides are TGTGCCAGCAGCTTGGGGGCGGGCAGACACTATGGCTACACCTTC.

This chain joins TRBV9 and TRBJ1-4, with 7 bases that match TRBD1. V shed 2 bases and J 4 bases; nucleotides not matched to a gene: 5. CDR3 size: 15 residues. The germline gives CDR1 SGDLS, CDR2 YYNGEE. DNA of the CDR3: TGTGCCAGCAGCGTCACAGGGGTCAGTAATGAAAAACTGTTTTTT. It translates to CASSVTGVSNEKLFF.

The J gene is TRBJ2-3, the V gene TRBV15; the match to TRBD2 covers 7 bases. The CDR3 is 16 amino acids. Looked up from germline, CDR1 is LNHNV and CDR2 is YYDKDF (reference sequence). With 0 bases clipped from V and 5 bases from J, the junction kept 8 bases outside the gene matches. CDR3 nucleotide sequence: TGTGCCACCAGCAGAGATCGGGCTAGCGGTCTAGATACGCAGTATTTT. It encodes CATSRDRASGLDTQYF.

This sequence joins TRBV9 and TRBJ2-1, with no clear D. Germline V gene data show CDR1 as SGDLS and CDR2 as YYNGEE. CDR3 size: 15 residues. The V end was cut by 0 bases, the J end by 0 bases, with 7 bases between. The CDR3 DNA follows: TGTGCCAGCAGCGTAGCTGCTAGCTCCTACAATGAGCAGTTCTTC. Translated, it gives CASSVAASSYNEQFF.

The chain combines TRBV2 with TRBJ1-1; unclear D gene. Trimming took off 4 bases at V and 8 bases at J, with 11 bases between the two ends. The CDR3 loop spans 12 amino acids. Germline V CDR1 and CDR2: SNHLY, FYNNEI. The CDR3 nucleotides read TGTGCCAGCAGTGGCCAGATCACCGAAGCTTTCTTT. It codes for CASSGQITEAFF.

The V gene is TRBV4-1, the J gene TRBJ2-3, with TRBD1 identical over 9 bases. The V gene's germline CDR1 is MGHRA and CDR2 YSYEKL. Losses at the gene ends were 2 bases for V and 1 base for J; bases not matched to a gene: 4. The CDR3 loop spans 16 amino acids. The CDR3 DNA reads TGCGCCAGCAGCCAACCCCGGACAGGGGGCACAGATACGCAGTATTTT. Encoded protein: CASSQPRTGGTDTQYF.

The chain carries TRBV9 and TRBJ2-5, with 7 bases aligning to TRBD2. This CDR3 contains 17 residues. From germline, CDR1 is SGDLS and CDR2 YYNGEE. Germline trimming cut 0 bases from V and 5 bases from J; bases unmatched to any gene: 13. CDR3: CASSVGRMAGVRETQYF. The CDR3 DNA reads TGTGCCAGCAGCGTAGGCCGCATGGCGGGAGTTAGGGAGACCCAGTACTTC.

This clone has more than one count but fewer than ten. This rearrangement joins TRBV7-9 to TRBJ2-7; D might be TRBD1 (5 bases). Germline lookup yields CDR1 SEHNR and CDR2 FQNEAQ (reference sequence). The CDR3 totals 14 residues. V was pared by 3 bases and J by 3 bases, with 12 bases between. For the CDR3, the DNA is TGTGCCAGCAGCTTGAATGCAGGGAACTACGAGCAGTACTTC. It translates to CASSLNAGNYEQYF.

The chain recombines TRBV10-1 with TRBJ2-7; 15 bases fit TRBD2. There are 17 residues in the CDR3. Germline CDR1 and CDR2: WNHNN and SYGVQD (reference sequence). V lost 6 bases, J lost 6 bases, and 12 bases stayed unmatched. The CDR3 DNA is TGCGCCAGCAGCCCCGGGACTAGCGGGAGGAGGTTGAGCGAGCAGTACTTC. Translating it yields CASSPGTSGRRLSEQYF.

The chain employs TRBV5-1 and TRBJ2-1, with 8 nucleotides matching TRBD2. The germline gives CDR1 SGHRS, CDR2 YFSETQ. V shed 0 bases, J shed 4 bases, and the junction held 3 bases outside the gene matches. The CDR3 length is 15 residues. The chain's CDR3 is CASSLVGGAYNEQFF. The CDR3, as DNA: TGCGCCAGCAGCTTGGTCGGGGGGGCATACAATGAGCAGTTCTTC.

J is TRBJ1-2 and V is TRBV2, with D unclear. Per germline, CDR1 SNHLY and CDR2 FYNNEI. The CDR3 is 12 amino acids. Trimming took 8 bases from V and 8 from J, leaving 15 bases between them. CDR3 nucleotides: TGTGCCAGCCAGGTGACGGGAGAAGGCTACACCTTC. Protein sequence: CASQVTGEGYTF.

The rearrangement links TRBV5-6 to TRBJ2-5, with 9 bases identical to TRBD2. V dropped 4 bases and J dropped 3; count of bases not matched to a gene: 7. The CDR3 loop spans 15 amino acids. Germline CDR1 SGHDT, CDR2 YYEEEE. The CDR3 DNA reads TGTGCCAGCAGCCTCCTAGCGGGGAGGGAAGAGACCCAGTACTTC. It codes for CASSLLAGREETQYF.

The V call is TRBV10-3, the J call TRBJ2-7; the D gene is possibly TRBD2 (5 bases). Germline values: CDR1 ENHRY, CDR2 SYGVKD. The V gene lost 4 bases and the J gene lost 1 base, with 14 bases spanning the gap. The CDR3 is 15 residues long. The CDR3 sequence: CAISGGGLGSYEQYF. The CDR3 DNA reads as TGTGCCATCAGTGGAGGCGGGTTGGGGTCCTACGAGCAGTACTTC.

V and J are TRBV6-1 and TRBJ2-5; 10 nucleotides align to TRBD2. The CDR3 sequence is 16 residues long. Unmatched junction bases numbered 5, after V lost 0 bases and J lost 4 bases. From germline, CDR1 is MNHNS and CDR2 SASEGT. The CDR3 DNA reads TGTGCCAGCAGTGAAGCGACGGGACTAGCGATAGAGACCCAGTACTTC. Amino acids: CASSEATGLAIETQYF.

The CDR3 loop reads CASSVPSTDTQYF. The CDR3 region has the DNA TGTGCCAGCAGTGTTCCTAGCACAGATACGCAGTATTTT. The chain employs TRBV6-1 and TRBJ2-3; D is unclear. V lost 4 bases, J lost 0 bases, and 5 bases lay in between. The CDR3 spans 13 residues. Germline V gene data show CDR1 as MNHNS and CDR2 as SASEGT.

J is TRBJ1-2 and V is TRBV5-1, with TRBD1 identical over 11 bases. The CDR3 covers 15 residues. Per the germline V gene, CDR1 is SGHRS and CDR2 is YFSETQ. The ends lost 4 bases at V and 7 bases at J; junction bases unmatched: 9. In nucleotides, the CDR3 is TGCGCCAGCAGCGGACGGACAGGGGGCGCGGGTGGCTACACCTTC. Translation: CASSGRTGGAGGYTF.

The rearrangement joins TRBV7-9 to TRBJ1-2; D is unresolved. The length of the CDR3 is 14 residues. CDR1 is SEHNR, CDR2 FQNEAQ, per germline (reference sequence). V gave up 4 bases and J gave up 4 bases, with 13 bases separating them. The CDR3: CASSSSKQAYGYTF. The CDR3 DNA reads as TGTGCCAGCAGCTCGTCGAAGCAAGCCTATGGCTACACCTTC.

The chain recombines TRBV7-9 with TRBJ2-3; possibly TRBD2 for D (5 bases). Trimming removed 6 bases at V and 5 bases at J, with 15 bases between. The CDR3 has 14 residues. Per germline, CDR1 SEHNR and CDR2 FQNEAQ (reference sequence). The CDR3 DNA is TGTGCCAGCAGTCCGGATATAGGAGGAGATACGCAGTATTTT. Amino acids: CASSPDIGGDTQYF.

The CDR3 sequence is CASSFYTAGGTYNEQFF. The CDR3 region has the DNA TGTGCCAGCAGCTTTTACACAGCGGGAGGCACCTACAATGAGCAGTTCTTC. The gene calls are TRBV7-6 and TRBJ2-1; the match to TRBD2 covers 9 bases. The germline V gene has CDR1 SGHVS and CDR2 FNYEAQ. There are 17 residues in the CDR3. V shed 3 bases and J 2 bases; nucleotides not matched to a gene: 8.

The J gene is TRBJ1-2, the V gene TRBV7-8; the D is unclear. V lost 4 bases, J lost 3 bases, and 9 bases lay in between. CDR3 length equals 13 residues. Per the germline V gene, CDR1 is SGHVS and CDR2 is FQNEAQ. DNA of the CDR3: TGTGCCAGCAGCTCCCTGGCCTACTATGGCTACACCTTC. Encoded protein: CASSSLAYYGYTF.